The 25 T cell receptor beta chains in this list originate from one sample, sequenced in a study of blood T cell repertoires in COVID-19. Libraries were prepared by immunoSEQ multiplex PCR; TCRdb keeps only in-frame clonotypes and omits some of them. This table holds roughly 180,000 clones, about four fifths found once. The sample was PBMCs or T cells enriched from blood (not recorded which). These receptors originate from a man aged 35 to 55 who had recovered from COVID-19.

This chain joins TRBV6-1 and TRBJ1-5; the match to TRBD1 covers 10 bases. The CDR3 consists of 16 residues. Germline CDR1 reads MNHNS; CDR2 reads SASEGT. J lost 5 bases, V lost 2 bases, and 6 bases had no gene match. CDR3 DNA: TGTGCCAGCAGTGAAAGTGGAGGGACAGGGGATCAGCCCCAGCATTTT. This translates into CASSESGGTGDQPQHF.

In nucleotides, the CDR3 is TGTGCCAGCAGTAGAATTGGTGGGGAGCTGTTTTTT. Residues: CASSRIGGELFF. V is TRBV11-2 and J is TRBJ2-2, with no clear D. CDR1 SGHAT and CDR2 FQNNGV come from the germline V gene. Trimming removed 6 bases from V and 8 bases from J, with 10 bases in between. The CDR3 length is 12 residues.

This clone showed up many times. The chain joins TRBV30 to TRBJ1-2; D unresolved. Per the germline V gene, CDR1 is GTSNPN and CDR2 is SVGIG (reference sequence). The V gene lost 5 bases and the J gene lost 3 bases, with 16 bases spanning the gap. This CDR3 region has 14 residues. CDR3 coding DNA: TGTGCCTGGGGAGGAGGGTTCCCGGACTATGGCTACACCTTC. This translates into CAWGGGFPDYGYTF.

The chain couples TRBV7-6 to TRBJ2-1; no clear D gene. Trimming removed 8 bases at V and 0 bases at J, with 14 bases between. The CDR3 loop spans 15 amino acids. From germline, CDR1 is SGHVS and CDR2 FNYEAQ. CDR3 region: CASQSRKSSYNEQFF. The DNA of the CDR3 is TGTGCCAGCCAATCACGTAAGAGCTCCTACAATGAGCAGTTCTTC.

The chain carries TRBV24-1 and TRBJ2-5, with 7 bases that match TRBD2. CDR1 and CDR2 from the germline V gene are KGHDR and SFDVKD. Unmatched junction bases numbered 9, after V lost 3 bases and J lost 3 bases. The CDR3 is 16 residues long. The CDR3 sequence: CATSDDREERKETQYF. For the CDR3, the DNA is TGTGCCACCAGTGATGACCGGGAGGAAAGGAAAGAGACCCAGTACTTC.

This chain joins TRBV28 and TRBJ2-7, with TRBD1 matching 10 bases. Germline V CDR1 and CDR2: MDHEN, SYDVKM. V lost 5 bases, J lost 5 bases, and 9 bases stayed unmatched. This CDR3 contains 15 residues. CDR3 loop: CASSSSGTGAHEQYF. The DNA of the CDR3 is TGTGCCAGCAGTAGTTCCGGGACAGGGGCCCACGAGCAGTACTTC. Full variable domain (missing parts from reference TRBV28 and TRBJ2-7): DVKVTQSSRYLVKRTGEKVFLECVQDMDHENMFWYRQDPGLGLRLIYFSYDVKMKEKGDIPEGYSVSREKKERFSLILESASTNQTSMYLCASSSSGTGAHEQYFGPGTRLTVT.

This clone was found a few times. The J gene is TRBJ2-7, the V gene TRBV2, with a possible D match to TRBD1 (5 bases). The length of the CDR3 is 14 residues. The germline CDR1 and CDR2 sequences are SNHLY and FYNNEI. V was pared by 6 bases and J by 3 bases, with 15 bases between. In nucleotides, the CDR3 is TGTGCCAGCAGCGCCACCCCGACAGTCTACGAGCAGTACGTC. Protein sequence: CASSATPTVYEQYV.

J is TRBJ1-6 and V is TRBV30, with TRBD1 as a possible D gene (5 bases). The V gene lost 1 base and the J gene lost 10 bases, with 11 bases spanning the gap. The CDR3 runs 13 residues. In germline, CDR1 is GTSNPN, CDR2 SVGIG (reference sequence). The CDR3 DNA reads as TGTGCCTGGAGTGGCAGGGCCTACTCACCCCTCCACTTT. This codes for CAWSGRAYSPLHF.

J is TRBJ1-1 and V is TRBV9; D is uncertain. This CDR3 is built from 13 residues. The germline gives CDR1 SGDLS, CDR2 YYNGEE. V shed 0 bases and J shed 2 bases, with 5 bases lying between them. The CDR3 nucleotides are TGTGCCAGCAGCGTAGACAGTAACACTGAAGCTTTCTTT. Translated: CASSVDSNTEAFF.

The rearrangement joins TRBV18 to TRBJ2-6, with 11 nucleotides matching TRBD1. CDR3 size: 18 residues. V shed 6 bases and J 0 bases; nucleotides not matched to a gene: 7. Germline V gene data show CDR1 as KGHSH and CDR2 as LQKENI. DNA of the CDR3: TGTGCCAGCTCTCGACCGGGACAGGGGGGCTCTGGGGCCAACGTCCTGACTTTC. Its protein is CASSRPGQGGSGANVLTF.

This clone came up a few times. The chain employs TRBV5-1 and TRBJ1-4; 9 bases fit TRBD1. In germline, CDR1 is SGHRS, CDR2 YFSETQ. Trimming cost V 4 bases and J 8 bases; bases outside gene matches: 12. The CDR3 extends over 16 amino acids. This chain's CDR3 is CASSASGTGSYEKLFF. The DNA of the CDR3 is TGCGCCAGCAGCGCTTCCGGGACAGGGTCCTACGAAAAACTGTTTTTT. Filled out from reference TRBV5-1 and TRBJ1-4, the complete variable domain reads KAGVTQTPRYLIKTRGQQVTLSCSPISGHRSVSWYQQTPGQGLQFLFEYFSETQRNKGNFPGRFSGRQFSNSRSEMNVSTLELGDSALYLCASSASGTGSYEKLFFGSGTQLSVL.

This clone was counted only a few times. The chain links TRBV7-2 to TRBJ2-3, with 7 bases aligning to TRBD1. The length of the CDR3 is 16 residues. Per germline, CDR1 SGHTA and CDR2 FQGNSA. The V and J ends lost 2 bases and 3 bases, in that order; junction bases with no gene match: 8. The CDR3 nucleotides read TGTGCCAGCAGCTTATTGTTGGCAGGGGGAACAGATACGCAGTATTTT. Amino acid sequence: CASSLLLAGGTDTQYF.

This chain joins TRBV7-9 and TRBJ2-7, with a weak D call TRBD1 (5 bases). Germline CDR1 reads SEHNR; CDR2 reads FQNEAQ (reference sequence). Trimming removed 5 bases at V and 3 bases at J, with 11 bases between. There are 13 residues in the CDR3. The CDR3 sequence: CASSLKDNYEQYF. For the CDR3, the DNA is TGTGCCAGCAGCCTAAAGGACAACTACGAGCAGTACTTC.

The chain joins TRBV10-1 to TRBJ2-7; 8 bases are shared with TRBD2. The CDR3 is 13 residues long. Germline CDR1 reads WNHNN; CDR2 reads SYGVQD (reference sequence). With 3 bases clipped from V and 6 bases from J, the junction kept 4 bases outside the gene matches. CDR3 in DNA: TGCGCCAGCAGTGAATCGGGGGGGGGCGAGCAGTACTTC. It translates to CASSESGGGEQYF.

The V gene is TRBV18, the J gene TRBJ1-6; the D is unclear. The CDR3 contains 12 residues. V was clipped by 0 bases and J by 10 bases, with 4 bases between them. The V gene's germline CDR1 is KGHSH and CDR2 LQKENI. CDR3: CASSPPESPLHF. The CDR3 DNA sequence: TGTGCCAGCTCACCACCAGAGTCACCCCTCCACTTT. Based on the CDR3 plus reference TRBV18 and TRBJ1-6, the full variable domain is NAGVMQNPRHLVRRRGQEARLRCSPMKGHSHVYWYRQLPEEGLKFMVYLQKENIIDESGMPKERFSAEFPKEGPSILRIQQVVRGDSAAYFCASSPPESPLHFGNGTRLTVT.

This clone showed up just a few times. This rearrangement joins TRBV19 to TRBJ2-4; maybe TRBD1 (5 bases). The germline gives CDR1 LNHDA, CDR2 SQIVND (reference sequence). The CDR3 is 15 residues long. Deletions cut 6 bases from V and 5 bases from J, with 17 bases between. CDR3 sequence (DNA): TGTGCCAGTAGCCAGGGTTCAACCACCCAAAACATTCAGTACTTC. Its translation: CASSQGSTTQNIQYF. The entire variable domain, with the rest obtained from reference TRBV19 and TRBJ2-4, is as follows: DGGITQSPKYLFRKEGQNVTLSCEQNLNHDAMYWYRQDPGQGLRLIYYSQIVNDFQKGDIAEGYSVSREKKESFPLTVTSAQKNPTAFYLCASSQGSTTQNIQYFGAGTRLSVL.

This clone has only a few counts. The chain is built from TRBV7-9 and TRBJ1-1; a possible D gene is TRBD1 (5 bases). With 5 bases removed from V and 6 bases from J, the gap between germline ends came to 10 bases. The length of the CDR3 is 12 residues. Germline V lookup: CDR1 SEHNR, CDR2 FQNEAQ (reference sequence). As DNA, the CDR3 is TGTGCCAGCAGCCCGAACAGGCCTGAAGCTTTCTTT. It specifies CASSPNRPEAFF.

The rearrangement links TRBV3-1 (or the pseudogene TRBV3-2) to TRBJ2-4, with D maybe TRBD1 (6 bases). The CDR3 length is 14 residues. Germline V gives CDR1 LGHDT, CDR2 YNNKEL (reference sequence). V shed 5 bases and J shed 1 base, with 9 bases lying between them. CDR3 in DNA: TGTGCCAGCAGCAGGACAGCCGCCAAAAACATTCAGTACTTC. Translation: CASSRTAAKNIQYF.

This chain joins TRBV2 and TRBJ2-7, with D maybe TRBD1 (6 bases). Trimming took off 6 bases at V and 2 bases at J, with 11 bases between the two ends. Germline assignment: CDR1 SNHLY and CDR2 FYNNEI. CDR3 length: 13 residues. CDR3 sequence (DNA): TGTGCCAGCAGCCTCAGGGACACCTACGAGCAGTACGTC. This sequence encodes CASSLRDTYEQYV.

This clone came up once. In nucleotides, the CDR3 is TGTGCCAGCTCACCAAGGCAGGGGGCCGGTGCAACTAATGAAAAACTGTTTTTT. Amino acid sequence: CASSPRQGAGATNEKLFF. The chain combines TRBV18 with TRBJ1-4; 8 bases are shared with TRBD1. Germline CDR1 reads KGHSH; CDR2 reads LQKENI. Trimming took 2 bases from V and 0 from J; bases not matched to a gene: 8. This CDR3 comprises 18 residues. The entire variable domain, with the rest obtained from reference TRBV18 and TRBJ1-4, is as follows: NAGVMQNPRHLVRRRGQEARLRCSPMKGHSHVYWYRQLPEEGLKFMVYLQKENIIDESGMPKERFSAEFPKEGPSILRIQQVVRGDSAAYFCASSPRQGAGATNEKLFFGSGTQLSVL.

The gene calls are TRBV7-2 and TRBJ2-3; no clear D. The ends were cut back, 0 bases at V and 4 bases at J, with 14 bases in the middle. This CDR3 spans 16 amino acids. Germline-derived CDR1 and CDR2 are SGHTA and FQGNSA. The CDR3: CASSLAGGLGADTQYF. CDR3 coding DNA: TGTGCCAGCAGCTTAGCTGGTGGTCTAGGCGCAGATACGCAGTATTTT.

The rearrangement uses TRBV24-1 and TRBJ2-5; tentatively, D is TRBD2 (5 bases). The CDR3 has 13 amino acids. Germline lookup yields CDR1 KGHDR and CDR2 SFDVKD. Deletions cut 5 bases from V and 2 bases from J, with 8 bases between. CDR3 nucleotide sequence: TGTGCCACCAGTGGTTCGGGGCAAGAGACCCAGTACTTC. This codes for CATSGSGQETQYF.

The chain joins TRBV9 to TRBJ1-6; 8 bases line up with TRBD1. Trimming took 4 bases from V and 8 from J; bases not matched to a gene: 5. In germline, CDR1 is SGDLS, CDR2 YYNGEE. This CDR3 is built from 14 residues. The CDR3 loop is CASSKGTGDSPLHF. The CDR3 DNA sequence: TGTGCCAGCAGCAAAGGGACAGGAGATTCACCCCTCCACTTT.

There are a few counts of this clone. The V and J genes are TRBV6-5 and TRBJ1-6, with no clear D. This CDR3 contains 14 residues. Per germline, CDR1 MNHEY and CDR2 SVGAGI. V was trimmed by 5 bases and J by 9 bases, leaving 14 bases between them. The CDR3 protein is CASSTPGVSSPLHF. The CDR3 nucleotides are TGTGCCAGCAGTACCCCGGGAGTTAGTTCACCCCTCCACTTT.

Turning to this clone: This same CDR3 is encoded by further DNA sequences in the sample. This chain joins TRBV24-1 and TRBJ2-3; possibly TRBD2 for D (5 bases). The CDR3 is 14 amino acids. The germline V and J ends were trimmed by 3 bases and 5 bases, with 11 bases remaining between them. Per the germline V gene, CDR1 is KGHDR and CDR2 is SFDVKD. The CDR3 region has the DNA TGTGCCACCAGTGATCTCGGAGGTGGAGATACGCAGTATTTT. Its translation is CATSDLGGGDTQYF.